This entry is about one T cell receptor (beta chain). Its specificity is not known. This entry is derived from a study of CD8 T cells in Susac syndrome. Whole-study results and caveats: As acknowledged by the study, its TCR sequencing and HLA analysis included a relatively small number of individuals.

After extraction with the RNeasy kit, about 0.5 to 1 ug of the RNA was reverse transcribed using random hexamers. TCRdb itself ran the immunoSEQ multiplex PCR reads through MiXCR, one entry per CDR3 protein. Among just over 150,000 distinct CDR3 sequences listed, roughly 95% were seen once. The CDR3 contains 15 residues. Trimming removed 0 bases at V and 2 bases at J, with 10 bases between. Germline loops: CDR1 MNHNY, CDR2 SVGAGI (reference sequence). Sequencing was done on a sample of CD4+ T cells from PBMCs. This chain uses TRBV6-6 with TRBJ1-2; the D is unclear. This TCR came from a human donor with Susac syndrome. The CDR3 DNA follows: TGTGCCAGCAGTTACTCAAAAGAGCCGAACTATGGCTACACCTTC. Translating gives CASSYSKEPNYGYTF.